This T cell receptor (beta chain) was obtained from a study of blood T cell repertoires in COVID-19. Turning to the study itself: T cells, B-cell-depleted T cells, or PBMCs supplied cDNA or gDNA.

The CDR3 extends over 12 amino acids. Germline CDR1 reads SQVTM; CDR2 reads ANQGSEA. V was pared by 6 bases and J by 2 bases, with 11 bases between. Libraries were prepared by immunoSEQ multiplex PCR; TCRdb keeps only in-frame clonotypes and omits some of them. The table lists approximately 130,000 clones, more than 75% of them singletons. This receptor was obtained from a man aged 55 to 70 with acute or convalescent COVID-19. This rearrangement joins TRBV29-1 to TRBJ2-7; D gene uncertain. The sequencing input was peripheral blood. The CDR3 here is CSVFFNTYEQYF. The CDR3 DNA is TGCAGCGTCTTCTTTAATACCTACGAGCAGTACTTC.